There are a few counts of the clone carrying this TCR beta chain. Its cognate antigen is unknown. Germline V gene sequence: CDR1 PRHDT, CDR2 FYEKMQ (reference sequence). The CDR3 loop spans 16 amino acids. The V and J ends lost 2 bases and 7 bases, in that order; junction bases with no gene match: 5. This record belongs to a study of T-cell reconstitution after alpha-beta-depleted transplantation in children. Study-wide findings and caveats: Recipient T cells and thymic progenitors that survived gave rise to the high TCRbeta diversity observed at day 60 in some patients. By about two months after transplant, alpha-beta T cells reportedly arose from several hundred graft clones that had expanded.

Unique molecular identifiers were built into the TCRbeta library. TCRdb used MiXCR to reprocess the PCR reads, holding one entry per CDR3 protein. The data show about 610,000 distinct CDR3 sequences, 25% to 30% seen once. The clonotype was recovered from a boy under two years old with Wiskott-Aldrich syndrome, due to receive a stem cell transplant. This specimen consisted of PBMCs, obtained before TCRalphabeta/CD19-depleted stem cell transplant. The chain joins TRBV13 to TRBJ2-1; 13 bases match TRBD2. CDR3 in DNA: TGTGCCAGCAGCTTATTCGGGACTAGCGGGAAAAATGAGCAGTTCTTC. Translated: CASSLFGTSGKNEQFF.